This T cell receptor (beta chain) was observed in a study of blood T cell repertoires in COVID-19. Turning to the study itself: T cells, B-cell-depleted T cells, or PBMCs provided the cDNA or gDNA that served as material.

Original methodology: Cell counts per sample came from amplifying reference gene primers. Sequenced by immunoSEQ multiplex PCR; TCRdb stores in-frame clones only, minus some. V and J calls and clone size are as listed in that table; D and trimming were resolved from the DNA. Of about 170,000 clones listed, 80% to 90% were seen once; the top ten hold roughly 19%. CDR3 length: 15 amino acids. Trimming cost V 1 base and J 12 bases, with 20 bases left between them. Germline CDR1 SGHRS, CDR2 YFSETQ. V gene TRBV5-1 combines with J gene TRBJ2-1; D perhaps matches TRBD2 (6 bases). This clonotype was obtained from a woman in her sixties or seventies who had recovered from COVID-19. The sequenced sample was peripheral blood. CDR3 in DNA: TGCGCCAGCAGCTTGACCGCGACGGACTACACTGGGCAGTTCTTC. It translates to CASSLTATDYTGQFF.